The clone carrying this T cell receptor beta chain was seen once. Its antigen is not identified. The length of the CDR3 is 14 residues. The V gene's germline CDR1 is KGHDR and CDR2 SFDVKD. V was pared by 3 bases and J by 9 bases, with 13 bases between. The assay was immunoSEQ multiplex PCR, and TCRdb's table has in-frame clones only and misses some. The table lists 100,000 or so clones, approximately 86% of them singletons, with just under 6.5% in the top ten. This entry comes from a study of T cell responses to AZD1222 COVID-19 vaccine. Overall study results and limits: The sample set comprised mostly white British donors with more females, and clonal diversity was possibly underestimated. Compared with day 0, the breadth and depth of the Spike-specific TCR repertoire rose significantly after two doses of AZD1222. Unmutated variant regions reportedly attract nearly half of all spike-specific TCRs. No day 14 peak samples; only post-peak repertoires were characterized.

This chain joins TRBV24-1 and TRBJ2-2; D unresolved. The clonotype originates from an adult in good health. Sample: peripheral blood, taken on day 0 of AZD1222 vaccination. This CDR3 reads CATSDMARLRELFF. CDR3 DNA: TGTGCCACCAGTGATATGGCCCGGTTAAGGGAGCTGTTTTTT.